This TCR beta chain stems from a study of blood T cell repertoires in COVID-19. Study summary: Sources were T cells, B-cell-depleted T cells, or PBMCs; the material itself was cDNA or gDNA.

Per the study methods: Quantification of nucleated cells was approximated via reference gene primer amplification. The table came from immunoSEQ multiplex PCR; TCRdb's copy has only in-frame clones and leaves some out. V and J calls and clone size are those listed in that table; D and trimming were worked out from the DNA. The table records 150,000 to 200,000 clones, 82% of them present only once. The CDR3 length is 17 residues. The V and J ends lost 1 base and 3 bases, in that order; junction bases with no gene match: 8. Germline V gives CDR1 MGHRA, CDR2 YSYEKL. J is TRBJ1-1 and V is TRBV4-1; 10 positions match TRBD1. The sequence derives from a woman in her thirties or forties with COVID-19, enrolled during active disease. Specimen: peripheral blood. The DNA of the CDR3 is TGCGCCAGCAGCCAAGTCGCGACAGGGGGCGCGTACACTGAAGCTTTCTTT. Translated, it gives CASSQVATGGAYTEAFF.